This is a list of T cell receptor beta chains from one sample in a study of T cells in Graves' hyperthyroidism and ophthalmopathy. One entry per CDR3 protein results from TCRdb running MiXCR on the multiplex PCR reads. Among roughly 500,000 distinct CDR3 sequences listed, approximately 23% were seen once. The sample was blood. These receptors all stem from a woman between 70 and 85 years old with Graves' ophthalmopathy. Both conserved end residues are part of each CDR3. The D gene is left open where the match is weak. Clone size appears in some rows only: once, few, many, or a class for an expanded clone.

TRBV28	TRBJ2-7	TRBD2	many	TGTGCCAGCAACAGAAGACTAGCGAGCTCCTACGAGCAGTACTTC	CASNRRLASSYEQYF
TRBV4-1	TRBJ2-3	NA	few	TGCGCCAGCAGCCAAGATCAAACTAGCACAGATACGCAGTATTTT	CASSQDQTSTDTQYF
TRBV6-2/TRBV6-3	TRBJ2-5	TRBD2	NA	TGTGCCAGCAGGTCCGGTAGCGGGGTATTGGAGTACTTC	CASRSGSGVLEYF
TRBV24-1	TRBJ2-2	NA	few	TGTGCCACCAGGCAGGGGACCGGGGAGCTGTTTTTT	CATRQGTGELFF
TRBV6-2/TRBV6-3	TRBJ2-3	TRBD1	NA	TGTACCAGCAGCCCCCCGGGACAGGGGACAGATACGCAGTATTTT	CTSSPPGQGTDTQYF
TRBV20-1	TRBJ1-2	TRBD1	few	TGCAGTGCTTGGACAGGGGAGAGGGAGAATTATGGCTACACCTTC	CSAWTGERENYGYTF
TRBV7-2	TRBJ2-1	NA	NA	TGTGCCAGCAGCTTAGCGGGACCCCTCAATGAGCAGTTCTTC	CASSLAGPLNEQFF
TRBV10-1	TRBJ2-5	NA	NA	TGCGCCAGCAGTGCCCAGGGGTACCAAGAGACCCAGTACTTC	CASSAQGYQETQYF
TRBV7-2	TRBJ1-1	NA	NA	TGTGCCAGCAGCTCATGGGGCGGGGGTGGCACTGAAGCTTTCTTT	CASSSWGGGGTEAFF
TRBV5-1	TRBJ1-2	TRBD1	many	TGCGCCAGCAGCTTGGGACAGGGAGTTAACTATGGCTACACCTTC	CASSLGQGVNYGYTF
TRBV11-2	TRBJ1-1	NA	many	TGTGCCAGCAGCTTGAGTGTCGGGATGTTAGCTTTCTTT	CASSLSVGMLAFF
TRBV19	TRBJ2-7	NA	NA	TGTGCCAGTAGTATAGATCACAGAAACTACGAGCAGTACTTC	CASSIDHRNYEQYF
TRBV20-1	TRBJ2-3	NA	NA	TGCAGTACTAGGAAGGCCACAGATACGCAGTATTTT	CSTRKATDTQYF
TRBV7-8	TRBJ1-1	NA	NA	TGTGCCAGCGCTAAACAGGGGAACACTGAAGCTTTCTTT	CASAKQGNTEAFF
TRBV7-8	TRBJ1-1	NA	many	TGTGCCAGCAGCTTAGCGGAGGGACGCACTGAAGCTTTCTTT	CASSLAEGRTEAFF
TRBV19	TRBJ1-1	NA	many	TGTGCCAGTAGTATTGGACAGACCACTGAAGCTTTCTTT	CASSIGQTTEAFF
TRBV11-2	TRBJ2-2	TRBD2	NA	TGTGCCAGCAGCTTAAATCTAGCGGGAGTGGGGGAGCTGTTTTTT	CASSLNLAGVGELFF
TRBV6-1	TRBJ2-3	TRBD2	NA	TGTGCCAGCAGTGAATGGGCTAGCGGGGCTAGCACAGATACGCAGTATTTT	CASSEWASGASTDTQYF
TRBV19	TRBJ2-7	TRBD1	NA	TGTGCCAGTAGTCCTGGGACAGGTGACGAGCAGTACTTC	CASSPGTGDEQYF
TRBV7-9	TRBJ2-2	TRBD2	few	TGTGCCAGCAGCCCGCTGGGACTAGCGGGAGTGAGCGGGGAGCTGTTTTTT	CASSPLGLAGVSGELFF
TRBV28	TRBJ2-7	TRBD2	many	TGTGCCAGCAGACCGACTAGCGGGAGTTACTACGAGCAGTACTTC	CASRPTSGSYYEQYF
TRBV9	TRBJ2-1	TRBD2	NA	TGTGCCAGCGCCCCTCGCGGGAGTATTTACAATGAGCAGTTCTTC	CASAPRGSIYNEQFF
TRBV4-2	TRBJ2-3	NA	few	TGTGCCAGCAGCCAAGGACAGAAACTTCCAGATACGCAGTATTTT	CASSQGQKLPDTQYF
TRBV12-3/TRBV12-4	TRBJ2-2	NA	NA	TGTGCCAGCAATTGGGGCTGGGGATACACCGGGGAGCTGTTTTTT	CASNWGWGYTGELFF
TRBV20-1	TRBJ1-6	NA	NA	TGCAGTGCTCGGGCAGGAGAGAGCTCCTATAATTCACCCCTCCACTTT	CSARAGESSYNSPLHF
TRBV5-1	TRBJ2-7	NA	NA	TGCGCCAGCAGCTTGGTTTCTGGTTACGAGCAGTACTTC	CASSLVSGYEQYF
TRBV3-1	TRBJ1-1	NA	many	TGTGCCAGCAGCTACCTAAAGAACACTGAAGCTTTCTTT	CASSYLKNTEAFF
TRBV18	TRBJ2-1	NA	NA	TGTGCCAGCCACGGAGGGCCGATAGTCGCTGAGCAGTTCTTC	CASHGGPIVAEQFF
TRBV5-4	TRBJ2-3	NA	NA	TGTGCCAGCAGCTTGTACCAGGGAGATACGCAGTATTTT	CASSLYQGDTQYF
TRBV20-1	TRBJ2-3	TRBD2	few	TGCAGTGCTGGGGTACTAGCGGCGGGACCAGATACGCAGTATTTT	CSAGVLAAGPDTQYF
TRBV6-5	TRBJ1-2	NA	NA	TGTGCCAGCAGTTACATCGGCAGGGAGCCCTACACCTTC	CASSYIGREPYTF
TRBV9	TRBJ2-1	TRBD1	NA	TGTGCCAGCAGTATAAACCCGGGACAGGGCTCTTACAATGAGCAGTTCTTC	CASSINPGQGSYNEQFF
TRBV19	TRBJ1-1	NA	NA	TGTGCCAGTATTCTCCGGGGTGAAAGGACTGAAGCTTTCTTT	CASILRGERTEAFF
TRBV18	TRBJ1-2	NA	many	TGTGCCAGCTGGGCGGAACACGACTATGGCTACACCTTC	CASWAEHDYGYTF
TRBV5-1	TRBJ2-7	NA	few	TGCGCCAGCAGCACCCGGGACACATCCTACGAGCAGTACTTC	CASSTRDTSYEQYF
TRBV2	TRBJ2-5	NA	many	TGTGCCAGCAGTTCTTTTTTAGCGGAGGGAGAGACCCAGTACTTC	CASSSFLAEGETQYF
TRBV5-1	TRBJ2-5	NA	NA	TGCGCCAGTAGGGACGAAGAGACCCAGTACTTC	CASRDEETQYF
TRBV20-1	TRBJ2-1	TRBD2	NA	TGCAGTGCTAGAACAGCGGGAGGGATGGGGCAGTTCTTC	CSARTAGGMGQFF
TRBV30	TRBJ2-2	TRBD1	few	TGTGCCTGGAGCAAGGGGGCGCTGAACACCGGGGAGCTGTTTTTT	CAWSKGALNTGELFF
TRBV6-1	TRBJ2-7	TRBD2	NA	TGTGCCAGCATTGGACTAGCGTTAAACGAGCAGTACTTC	CASIGLALNEQYF
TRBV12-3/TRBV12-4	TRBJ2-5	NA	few	TGTGCCAGCAGCCTACAGGGACTGCGAGAGACCCAGTACTTC	CASSLQGLRETQYF
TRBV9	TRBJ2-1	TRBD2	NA	TGTGCCAGCAGCGTCCCGGGTGGGGGGGGAATGGGGAAGCAGTTCTTC	CASSVPGGGGMGKQFF
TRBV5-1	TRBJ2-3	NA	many	TGCGCCAGCAGCTTGGCGGCGAAGGGGAGCACAGATACGCAGTATTTT	CASSLAAKGSTDTQYF
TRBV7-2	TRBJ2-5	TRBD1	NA	TGTGCCAGCAGCAAGACAGGGTTGCAAGAGACCCAGTACTTC	CASSKTGLQETQYF
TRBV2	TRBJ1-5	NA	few	TGTGCCAGCACCTCGAGAGGGGCCGGTCAGCCCCAGCATTTT	CASTSRGAGQPQHF
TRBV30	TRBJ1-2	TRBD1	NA	TGTGCCTGGACCCGGGACAGGGTACTCACCTTC	CAWTRDRVLTF